This T cell receptor (beta chain) is from a study of cytomegalovirus exposure and HLA in healthy donors. Germline V CDR1 and CDR2: SQVTM, ANQGSEA. This CDR3 region has 13 residues. Trimming left V 2 bases short and J 9 bases short, with 13 bases between. Amplification used 60 Vbeta primers and 13 Jbeta primers. Only in-frame clones appear in the TCRdb table, and some are missing; sequencing was by immunoSEQ multiplex PCR. In the table there are over 150,000 clones, about 69% of which are singletons. Sequenced material: PBMCs. The receptor was derived from a male donor in good health and CMV-seronegative. The chain couples TRBV29-1 to TRBJ2-2; weak D call: TRBD1 (6 bases). CDR3 amino acids: CSVESRGTRELFF. The CDR3 nucleotides are TGCAGCGTTGAATCGAGGGGGACCAGGGAGCTGTTTTTT.